This entry lists 20 T cell receptor beta chains sequenced from one sample in a study of PD-L1 blockade in urothelial cancer. Produced via immunoSEQ multiplex PCR; TCRdb's table is partial and in-frame only. The repertoire includes under 70,000 clones, over 75% of them detected once, and around 1.5% sits in the top ten. Noted time point: pretreatment peripheral blood. This sample comprised PBMCs, obtained around atezolizumab (anti-PD-L1) treatment. All receptors come from a man between 65 and 85 years old with urothelial cancer.

This rearrangement joins TRBV4-2 to TRBJ2-2, with D hard to call. The V end was cut by 0 bases, the J end by 5 bases, with 4 bases between. The CDR3 covers 13 residues. CDR1 and CDR2 from the germline V gene are LGHNA and YNFKEQ. CDR3 DNA: TGTGCCAGCAGCCAAGATCTAACCGGGGAGCTGTTTTTT. Protein sequence: CASSQDLTGELFF.

The rearrangement uses TRBV9 and TRBJ1-2; TRBD1 might be the D (5 bases). V shed 5 bases and J shed 6 bases, with 20 bases lying between them. Germline V gives CDR1 SGDLS, CDR2 YYNGEE. This CDR3 has 15 amino acids. This chain's CDR3 is CASREWNRIQHGYTF. The CDR3 nucleotides are TGTGCCAGCAGAGAATGGAACAGGATTCAGCATGGCTACACCTTC. Full variable domain (rest looked up from reference TRBV9 and TRBJ1-2): DSGVTQTPKHLITATGQRVTLRCSPRSGDLSVYWYQQSLDQGLQFLIQYYNGEERAKGNILERFSAQQFPDLHSELNLSSLELGDSALYFCASREWNRIQHGYTFGSGTRLTVV.

The chain combines TRBV7-9 with TRBJ2-7, with 9 nucleotides matching TRBD2. The CDR3 is 13 residues long. CDR1 and CDR2 (germline): SEHNR, FQNEAQ (reference sequence). V shed 11 bases, J shed 5 bases, and the junction held 10 bases outside the gene matches. The CDR3: CAGGRGLADEQYF. CDR3 bases: TGTGCCGGAGGAAGGGGACTAGCAGACGAGCAGTACTTC.

There are a few counts of this clone. The CDR3 region is CASSPPSRTGGEKLFF. The CDR3 nucleotides read TGTGCCAGCAGCCCTCCCAGTCGGACAGGGGGTGAAAAACTGTTTTTT. This sequence joins TRBV14 and TRBJ1-4; 10 bases are a match to TRBD1. V dropped 4 bases and J dropped 7; count of bases not matched to a gene: 9. Germline V gene lookup returns CDR1 SGHDN and CDR2 FVKESK. There are 16 residues in the CDR3.

The V and J genes are TRBV7-9 and TRBJ2-2; 8 bases fit TRBD2. Trimming took 0 bases from V and 4 from J; bases not matched to a gene: 4. The CDR3 sequence is 16 residues long. Per germline, CDR1 SEHNR and CDR2 FQNEAQ (reference sequence). DNA of the CDR3: TGTGCCAGCAGCTTAGCGGGACTAGTCGGCACCGGGGAGCTGTTTTTT. Translated: CASSLAGLVGTGELFF.

The gene calls are TRBV27 and TRBJ1-4; D perhaps matches TRBD1 (6 bases). This CDR3 contains 14 residues. Germline CDR1 is MNHEY and CDR2 is SMNVEV (reference sequence). V was clipped by 1 base and J by 8 bases, with 11 bases between them. The CDR3 spells CASSLFPGAEKLFF. DNA of the CDR3: TGTGCCAGCAGTTTATTTCCAGGGGCGGAAAAACTGTTTTTT.

The count of this clone is one. J is TRBJ2-7 and V is TRBV7-2; 7 nucleotides agree with TRBD2. The CDR3 has 16 residues. Germline V gene lookup returns CDR1 SGHTA and CDR2 FQGNSA. Trimming took 1 base from V and 0 from J; bases not matched to a gene: 6. The CDR3: CASSLGASGSSYEQYF. The CDR3 nucleotides read TGTGCCAGCAGCTTAGGGGCTAGCGGAAGCTCCTACGAGCAGTACTTC.

The chain has TRBV2 and TRBJ2-7, with TRBD2 as a possible D gene (5 bases). Germline values: CDR1 SNHLY, CDR2 FYNNEI. The V gene lost 2 bases and the J gene lost 0 bases, with 11 bases spanning the gap. The CDR3 totals 15 residues. The CDR3 loop is CASSEWSGGSYEQYF. The CDR3 DNA follows: TGTGCCAGCAGTGAATGGTCAGGAGGCTCCTACGAGCAGTACTTC.

The V gene is TRBV7-2, the J gene TRBJ2-7; 9 nucleotides align to TRBD2. Per the germline V gene, CDR1 is SGHTA and CDR2 is FQGNSA. V shed 2 bases and J 7 bases; nucleotides not matched to a gene: 9. The CDR3 is made up of 15 amino acids. The CDR3 DNA reads TGTGCCAGCAGCTTAAATGCGGGAGGGTTTGGAGAGCAGTACTTC. The encoded protein is CASSLNAGGFGEQYF. Together with reference TRBV7-2 and TRBJ2-7, the CDR3 gives the full variable domain: GAGVSQSPSNKVTEKGKDVELRCDPISGHTALYWYRQSLGQGLEFLIYFQGNSAPDKSGLPSDRFSAERTGGSVSTLTIQRTQQEDSAVYLCASSLNAGGFGEQYFGPGTRLTVT.

This chain links TRBV28 with TRBJ1-1; 9 bases match TRBD1. Germline CDR1 reads MDHEN; CDR2 reads SYDVKM. Germline trimming cut 5 bases from V and 9 bases from J; bases unmatched to any gene: 4. CDR3 length equals 12 residues. The CDR3 nucleotides are TGTGCCAGCAGTGCCGGGACAGGGAAAGCTTTCTTT. As protein: CASSAGTGKAFF.

Notes on this clone: At the DNA level, this CDR3 is encoded by other sequences in the same sample as well. The rearrangement joins TRBV4-3 to TRBJ1-5, with D tentatively TRBD1 (5 bases). Between the trimmed V and J ends, which lost 0 bases and 3 bases, there was a span of 9 bases. CDR1 is LGHNA, CDR2 YSLEER, per germline. This CDR3 has 15 residues. The CDR3 nucleotides are TGCGCCAGCAGCCAAGAGGCAGGGAACAATCAGCCCCAGCATTTT. As protein: CASSQEAGNNQPQHF.

The chain links TRBV5-1 to TRBJ2-7; possibly TRBD2 for D (5 bases). The CDR3 contains 16 residues. CDR1 and CDR2 from the germline V gene are SGHRS and YFSETQ. Trimming removed 0 bases at V and 5 bases at J, with 18 bases between. CDR3 coding DNA: TGCGCCAGCAGCTTGGCCCTAACCGGAGGATCCGACGAGCAGTACTTC. Translating it yields CASSLALTGGSDEQYF.

J is TRBJ2-7 and V is TRBV7-9, with 11 bases fitting TRBD2. This CDR3 comprises 15 residues. V dropped 6 bases and J dropped 1; count of bases not matched to a gene: 5. Germline-derived CDR1 and CDR2 are SEHNR and FQNEAQ (reference sequence). The CDR3 DNA is TGTGCCAGCAGTTCGCTAGCGGGAGGTTCCTACGAGCAGTACTTC. Its protein product is CASSSLAGGSYEQYF.

The CDR3 bases are TGTGCCAGCAGCCCTCCGGAGAGGGTCCATGAGCAGTTCTTC. Residues: CASSPPERVHEQFF. The chain combines TRBV4-2 with TRBJ2-1, with TRBD2 as a possible D gene (5 bases). Looked up from germline, CDR1 is LGHNA and CDR2 is YNFKEQ. The CDR3 has 14 amino acids. Deletions cut 4 bases from V and 8 bases from J, with 15 bases between.

V gene TRBV6-5 combines with J gene TRBJ1-5; D not certain. Trimming took 8 bases from V and 0 from J, leaving 8 bases between them. The CDR3 extends over 13 amino acids. CDR1 and CDR2 (germline): MNHEY, SVGAGI. Written as DNA, the CDR3 is TGTGCCAGCGGTTTATATAGCAATCAGCCCCAGCATTTT. Protein sequence: CASGLYSNQPQHF.

The chain has TRBV5-5 and TRBJ1-5; 7 nucleotides align to TRBD1. Germline trimming cut 4 bases from V and 1 base from J; bases unmatched to any gene: 8. This CDR3 has 16 residues. The germline V gene encodes CDR1 SGHKS and CDR2 YYEKEE (reference sequence). The CDR3 DNA reads as TGTGCCAGCAGCATGACAGGGTTTTTGAGCAATCAGCCCCAGCATTTT. It translates to CASSMTGFLSNQPQHF.

This chain uses TRBV5-1 with TRBJ2-5, with D hard to call. This CDR3 has 13 amino acids. V lost 0 bases and J 5 bases, leaving 8 bases between the germline ends. CDR1 is SGHRS, CDR2 YFSETQ, per germline. The CDR3 coding sequence is TGCGCCAGCAGCTTGGACGGTGCCGAGACCCAGTACTTC. Amino acids: CASSLDGAETQYF. The full variable domain, its missing parts supplied by reference TRBV5-1 and TRBJ2-5, is KAGVTQTPRYLIKTRGQQVTLSCSPISGHRSVSWYQQTPGQGLQFLFEYFSETQRNKGNFPGRFSGRQFSNSRSEMNVSTLELGDSALYLCASSLDGAETQYFGPGTRLLVL.

This sequence joins TRBV7-2 and TRBJ2-3; perhaps TRBD2 as D (5 bases). The CDR3 length is 16 residues. Trimming took 0 bases from V and 5 from J, leaving 15 bases between them. Germline V CDR1 and CDR2: SGHTA, FQGNSA. This CDR3 reads CASSLAQVVREDTQYF. Written as DNA, the CDR3 is TGTGCCAGCAGCTTAGCGCAGGTGGTGAGGGAAGATACGCAGTATTTT.

The rearrangement uses TRBV7-9 and TRBJ2-1; 13 positions match TRBD2. The CDR3 runs 15 residues. Germline V gene data show CDR1 as SEHNR and CDR2 as FQNEAQ (reference sequence). V shed 4 bases and J 5 bases; nucleotides not matched to a gene: 2. The CDR3 bases are TGTGCCAGCAGCTCCGGGACTAGCGGGGACAATGAGCAGTTCTTC. This translates into CASSSGTSGDNEQFF.

The chain links TRBV4-3 to TRBJ2-1, with D possibly TRBD2 on 5 matching bases. The V and J ends lost 0 bases and 8 bases respectively, with 11 bases between them. Germline CDR1 is LGHNA and CDR2 is YSLEER. The CDR3 sequence is 14 residues long. The CDR3 sequence: CASSQEFASHEQFF. DNA of the CDR3: TGCGCCAGCAGCCAAGAGTTCGCTAGCCATGAGCAGTTCTTC.